This entry describes one TCR beta chain. Antigen: not known. It was with unique molecular identifiers that the TCRbeta library was prepared. Via MiXCR, TCRdb re-called the PCR reads, giving one row per CDR3 protein. This sample has about 830,000 distinct CDR3 sequences; 15% to 20% occur once, and the top ten carry 5%. The source of the sample is a study of T-cell reconstitution after alpha-beta-depleted transplantation in children. Whole-study findings and limits: Counts and diversity of T cells one year after transplant came mostly from newly produced T cells.

The germline V and J ends were trimmed by 4 bases and 7 bases, with 11 bases remaining between them. Germline CDR1 and CDR2: MNHNS and SASEGT. This CDR3 has 13 amino acids. The material was PBMCs, mostly from graft donor cells, obtained 360 days after TCRalphabeta/CD19-depleted stem cell transplant. The receptor comes from a male patient between 10 and 17 years old who had a stem cell transplant for acute lymphoblastic leukemia, so the T cells may come from the graft donor. This chain connects TRBV6-1 to TRBJ2-1, with D tentatively TRBD2 (6 bases). The DNA of the CDR3 is TGTGCCAGCAGTGCCCGGGAGTGGAATGAGCAGTTCTTC. This encodes CASSAREWNEQFF.